The 19 T cell receptor beta chains below were found in one sample sequenced in a study of breast tumors, draining lymph nodes, adjacent tissues. Each CDR3 protein is one row after TCRdb ran MiXCR on the multiplex PCR reads. The sample lists 290,000 or so distinct CDR3 sequences; more than 30% were seen once. Samples came from axillary lymph nodes draining the breast cancer. What was sequenced was axillary lymph node tissue. The receptors derive from a female donor with breast cancer. Some clones in this sample may be carry-over from other donors' samples.

This clonotype appeared many times. This chain joins TRBV11-2 and TRBJ1-3, with D possibly matching TRBD1 (6 bases). Germline assignment: CDR1 SGHAT and CDR2 FQNNGV. The CDR3 has 16 residues. V was shortened by 3 bases and J by 0 bases, with 12 bases between the two germline ends. CDR3 nucleotide sequence: TGTGCCAGCAGCTTTTTACAGGGCCCCTCTGGAAACACCATATATTTT. Residues: CASSFLQGPSGNTIYF.

This clonotype was seen more than once but under ten times. This chain joins TRBV18 and TRBJ1-2; D is undetermined. The V gene lost 2 bases and the J gene lost 2 bases, with 12 bases spanning the gap. The germline V gene has CDR1 KGHSH and CDR2 LQKENI. The CDR3 spans 15 residues. The CDR3 protein is CASSPVVQDNYGYTF. For the CDR3, the DNA is TGTGCCAGCTCACCAGTCGTTCAGGACAACTATGGCTACACCTTC.

The sample holds many counts of this clonotype. The chain is built from TRBV12-3 or TRBV12-4 and TRBJ2-5; 12 bases line up with TRBD2. CDR3 length: 15 amino acids. With 6 bases clipped from V and 0 bases from J, the junction kept 2 bases outside the gene matches. The CDR3 protein is CASSGTSGYQETQYF. In DNA form, the CDR3 reads TGTGCCAGCAGCGGGACTAGCGGGTACCAAGAGACCCAGTACTTC.

This chain connects TRBV6-2 or TRBV6-3 to TRBJ2-1, with D maybe TRBD1 (5 bases). The CDR3 totals 15 residues. V was trimmed by 5 bases and J by 3 bases, leaving 14 bases between them. Germline V gene data show CDR1 as MNHEY and CDR2 as SVGEGT. The CDR3, as DNA: TGTGCCAGCAGTCCCTCAGGGCAGGGCTACAATGAGCAGTTCTTC. Amino acids: CASSPSGQGYNEQFF.

This clonotype was seen ten or more times. This sequence joins TRBV7-6 and TRBJ2-5; TRBD2 might be the D (7 bases). This CDR3 comprises 16 residues. Germline V gives CDR1 SGHVS, CDR2 FNYEAQ. V lost 2 bases and J 4 bases, leaving 17 bases between the germline ends. The CDR3 reads CASSLFTGGGRETQYF. For the CDR3, the DNA is TGTGCCAGCAGCTTATTTACGGGGGGCGGACGAGAGACCCAGTACTTC.

V is TRBV20-1 and J is TRBJ2-3; 14 bases are a match to TRBD2. V dropped 6 bases and J dropped 11; count of bases not matched to a gene: 10. The germline V gene encodes CDR1 DFQATT and CDR2 SNEGSKA (reference sequence). CDR3 size: 14 residues. The CDR3 spells CSATGTSGRRGQYF. In DNA form, the CDR3 reads TGCAGTGCCACCGGGACTAGCGGGAGAAGGGGGCAGTATTTT.

With regard to this clonotype: Because the CDR3 is missing its conserved closing phenylalanine or tryptophan, this is likely a read error. This chain joins TRBV24-1 and TRBJ2-5, with a weak D call TRBD2 (6 bases). The CDR3 contains 18 residues. Germline values: CDR1 KGHDR, CDR2 SFDVKD. This CDR3 reads CATSDTGGDGPLREIQYL. CDR3 in DNA: TGTGCCACCAGTGATACGGGCGGGGACGGACCACTCCGAGAGATCCAGTACCTC.

The chain combines TRBV20-1 with TRBJ1-5; 8 bases line up with TRBD1. The germline gives CDR1 DFQATT, CDR2 SNEGSKA (reference sequence). There are 12 residues in the CDR3. J lost 9 bases, V lost 6 bases, and 7 bases had no gene match. The CDR3 nucleotides are TGCAGTGCCACACAGGGGGTGAGGCCCCAGCATTTT. It is translated as CSATQGVRPQHF.

Here the CDR3 DNA reads TGTGCCAGCAGGGGACTAGCGCGAAGATCAGATACGCAGTATTTT. This encodes CASRGLARRSDTQYF. This chain joins TRBV6-1 and TRBJ2-3; 10 nucleotides line up with TRBD2. Germline loops: CDR1 MNHNS, CDR2 SASEGT. V lost 6 bases, J lost 4 bases, and 7 bases stayed unmatched. CDR3 size: 15 residues.

This chain connects TRBV20-1 to TRBJ2-5, with 9 bases aligning to TRBD2. The ends lost 2 bases at V and 0 bases at J; junction bases unmatched: 4. Germline values: CDR1 DFQATT, CDR2 SNEGSKA (reference sequence). This CDR3 is 15 amino acids long. The CDR3 region is CSARTASGDQETQYF. CDR3 nucleotide sequence: TGCAGTGCTAGAACGGCTAGCGGGGACCAAGAGACCCAGTACTTC.

This chain connects TRBV6-1 to TRBJ2-1; 13 bases align to TRBD2. The length of the CDR3 is 15 residues. The V gene end was trimmed by 6 bases and the J gene end by 8 bases; junction bases not matched to a gene: 7. Germline V gene sequence: CDR1 MNHNS, CDR2 SASEGT. CDR3: CASRRTSGSPYEQFF. CDR3 coding DNA: TGTGCCAGCAGACGGACTAGCGGGAGTCCCTATGAGCAGTTCTTC.

With respect to this clonotype: A much larger clone differs from this one at a single base, so this may be a read error. The J gene is TRBJ2-1, the V gene TRBV7-3, with TRBD2 matching over 10 bases. The CDR3 has 17 residues. CDR1 and CDR2 (germline): SGHTA, FQGTGA. The DNA of the CDR3 is TGTACCAGCAGCTTATTGAGCGGGAGGGCCCAAAGGAATGAGCAGTTCTTC. Amino acid sequence: CTSSLLSGRAQRNEQFF.

On this clonotype: This may be a read error, as it is one base from a much larger clone. The V call is TRBV2, the J call TRBJ1-2, with TRBD1 identical over 9 bases. CDR3 length: 13 amino acids. CDR1 is SNHLY, CDR2 FYNNEI, per germline. CDR3 loop: CAGSRGQGKGYTF. CDR3 nucleotide sequence: TGTGCCGGCAGCCGGGGACAGGGTAAAGGCTACACCTTC.

This clonotype came up many times. J is TRBJ2-3 and V is TRBV7-3; a possible D gene is TRBD1 (6 bases). Trimming pared 3 bases from V and 3 bases from J, leaving 16 bases between. The CDR3 totals 16 residues. Per the germline V gene, CDR1 is SGHTA and CDR2 is FQGTGA. In DNA, the CDR3 is TGTGCCAGCAGCTTCCGAACAGGGATTGGGACAGATACGCAGTATTTT. As protein: CASSFRTGIGTDTQYF. The whole variable domain, filled in from reference TRBV7-3 and TRBJ2-3, reads GAGVSQTPSNKVTEKGKYVELRCDPISGHTALYWYRQSLGQGPEFLIYFQGTGAADDSGLPNDRFFAVRPEGSVSTLKIQRTERGDSAVYLCASSFRTGIGTDTQYFGPGTRLTVL.

Concerning this clonotype: It may be a read error: a sequence one base away is much more abundant. The rearrangement links TRBV9 to TRBJ2-5; 7 bases fit TRBD2. CDR1 and CDR2 (germline): SGDLS, YYNGEE. This CDR3 has 14 amino acids. For the CDR3, the DNA is TGTGCCAGCAGCGTTGAGGGAGGGAGGGAGACCCAGTCCTTC. This sequence encodes CASSVEGGRETQSF.

A few counts support this clonotype. This may be a read error: a much more frequent sequence differs by one nucleotide. The V gene is TRBV12-3 or TRBV12-4, the J gene TRBJ1-2; 7 bases fit TRBD1. The trim removed 3 bases at V and 5 bases at J, leaving 12 bases unmatched. The CDR3 totals 16 residues. Written as DNA, the CDR3 is TGTGCCAGCAGTTTCTCCCGGCAGGGGGTGACATATGGCTACACCTTC. It yields the protein CASSFSRQGVTYGYTF.

This clonotype was detected many times. The chain combines TRBV6-5 with TRBJ2-1; the match to TRBD2 covers 10 bases. V was pared by 6 bases and J by 5 bases, with 4 bases of the junction left unmatched. Per the germline V gene, CDR1 is MNHEY and CDR2 is SVGAGI. The CDR3 spans 14 residues. The CDR3: CASRPGLADNEQFF. The CDR3 nucleotides read TGTGCCAGCAGACCCGGACTAGCGGACAATGAGCAGTTCTTC.

This clonotype has at least ten counts. The chain recombines TRBV27 with TRBJ2-5, with TRBD1 identical over 9 bases. Trimming took 5 bases from V and 5 from J; bases not matched to a gene: 3. The germline gives CDR1 MNHEY, CDR2 SMNVEV (reference sequence). The CDR3 totals 13 residues. The CDR3 loop is CASSHTGGETQYF. CDR3 coding DNA: TGTGCCAGCAGTCACACAGGGGGCGAGACCCAGTACTTC.

This clonotype occurred many times. The DNA of the CDR3 is TGTGCCACCAGCAGACGCCTCGGGGCGGGAATGCCCGGGAGTCTAGAGACCCAGTACTTC. It codes for CATSRRLGAGMPGSLETQYF. The chain joins TRBV15 to TRBJ2-5; D may be TRBD2 (6 bases). Germline assignment: CDR1 LNHNV and CDR2 YYDKDF (reference sequence). V shed 2 bases and J shed 4 bases, with 29 bases lying between them. CDR3 length: 20 amino acids.